This TCR beta chain comes out of a study of CD4 T cells in relation to SARS-CoV-2 and coronaviruses (dated by TCRdb to about 2021). Regarding the complete study: In the ViraFEST assay, PBMCs were grown with antigen for 10 days, and TCR beta CDR3s were then sequenced to identify antigen-specific clonal expansions. An HIV-1 Nef peptide pool or a no-peptide culture served as the negative reference condition. Patient-derived lymphoblastoid cell lines were used to map the HLA restriction of shared crossreactive spike epitopes. At the level of individual TCR clonotypes, the study evaluated whether memory CD4+ T cells crossreact between the spike proteins of SARS-CoV-2 and those of common cold coronaviruses. The Adaptive Biotechnologies TCR-sequencing kit was used to sequence samples from three pre-COVID donors and the naive versus memory experiments, whereas other data were Illumina-based. For other donors in the study, expansion assays were sequenced with a different, Illumina-based TCR-beta assay. The full study reports these points: Memory CD4+ clonotypes crossrecognizing SARS-CoV-2 and at least one common cold coronavirus spike were found in 50% to 80% of donors. Pre-pandemic and post-infection samples were not both contributed by any donor, so tracing of the source of pre-existing responses was limited. Compared with monoreactive clones, crossreactive clones had significantly weaker SARS-CoV-2-driven expansion, a result consistent with antigenic imprinting. Because the crossreactivity analysis focused on spike protein, crossreactivity against other viral proteins was not assessed. Small numbers of patients and of tested TCRs were a limitation of the study.

This clone has only one observation. This receptor's antigen is unknown. No much larger clone is present one base from it, and per-base qualities are unavailable. The protocol used for the library was the immunoSEQ multiplex PCR assay. The study's own analysis went as follows. During preprocessing, nonproductive sequences were discarded, as were any CDR3s that did not begin with C, did not end with F or W, or were shorter than 7 amino acids. Antigen-specific clonotypes were called with the MANAFEST web app, based on expansion relative to reference and other culture wells. A clone was considered positive if the clone showed significant expansion compared with the reference culture in 2 of 3 replicate wells at an FDR below 0.05. A further requirement for positive clones was significant expansion compared with all other tandem wells, along with an odds ratio above 5. CDR3 homology was quantified as pairwise Levenshtein distance, calculated with the stringdist R package after three terminal residues were trimmed from each end. The source is immuneACCESS, and TCRdb retained only in-frame sequences with V and J called. Part of the clones is not carried over; for the studies checked, unresolved V genes explain less than half of this, and the remainder is unexplained. That table furnishes V, J and clone size, whereas the DNA furnished D and trimming. This sample is represented by 25,000 or so clones; around three quarters of them were singletons. The biggest ten clones account for 8% to 13% of the sample.

CD4+ T cells from unexposed donors were collected before the COVID-19 pandemic (2011-2018). After more than nine days of culture, CD4+ T cells were isolated with the EasySep CD4+ T cell isolation kit. Unexposed donor CD4+ T cells were tested for reactivity to SARS-CoV-2 S and N and four common cold coronavirus spike pools, as cell number allowed. Around 1.8 million PBMCs per well were cultured in IMDM with 5% human AB serum and 7.5 to 10 IU/ml IL-2. Half of the culture medium was replaced with fresh IL-2-containing medium on days 3 and 7. In general, triplicate replicate wells were used for every peptide culture condition. The leukapheresis product for the unexposed donors was obtained through commercial purchase. PBMCs were isolated from leukapheresis product or whole blood by Ficoll-Paque PLUS gradient centrifugation. The PBMCs went either fresh into the expansion assay or into cryopreservation at -140 degrees C. The QIAamp Micro DNA Kit was used to extract genomic DNA from the CD4+ T cells.

Source material: CD4+ T cells from PBMCs, cultured in vitro. This TCR came from a human donor in good health.

For the CDR3, the sequence is CASSYDRTNYGYTF. At the DNA level, the sequence is TGTGCCAGCAGTTATGACAGGACCAACTATGGCTACACCTTC. The chain is made from TRBV6-5 and TRBJ1-2; perhaps TRBD1 is the D gene, with 6 bases matching. Trimming removed 3 bases from V and 2 bases from J, leaving 10 bases between the germline ends. The CDR3 numbers 14 residues from cysteine through phenylalanine. Only the CDR3 portion is preserved as DNA: 42 bases, with reading frame beginning at the first base. Based on the germline V gene, the CDR1 and CDR2 sequences are MNHEY and SVGAGI.